The 23 T cell receptor beta chains listed next were all sequenced from one sample in a study of neurological immune-mediated disorders. Each CDR3 protein is one row after TCRdb ran MiXCR on the 5' RACE reads. The sample holds around 130,000 distinct CDR3 sequences, roughly 3.2% seen once. The sequenced material came from PBMCs. These receptors originate from a woman in her twenties or thirties with multiple sclerosis.

This chain uses TRBV20-1 with TRBJ2-1; possible D gene TRBD1, 7 bases. The V and J ends lost 6 bases and 2 bases respectively, with 14 bases between them. There are 14 residues in the CDR3. Germline CDR1 reads DFQATT; CDR2 reads SNEGSKA (reference sequence). CDR3: CSAYQGGTYNEQFF. CDR3 DNA sequence: TGCAGTGCATATCAGGGGGGAACCTACAATGAGCAGTTCTTC.

This clonotype turned up a few times. This chain connects TRBV7-6 to TRBJ2-5; tentative D call: TRBD1 (6 bases). The CDR3 totals 13 residues. V was pared by 5 bases and J by 3 bases, with 10 bases between. The germline V gene encodes CDR1 SGHVS and CDR2 FNYEAQ. The CDR3 bases are TGTGCCAGCAGCACGTACAGGGAAGAGACCCAGTACTTC. Translation gives CASSTYREETQYF.

This clonotype was counted between two and nine times. The rearrangement uses TRBV29-1 and TRBJ2-2, with D possibly matching TRBD1 (6 bases). This CDR3 comprises 14 residues. V was shortened by 4 bases and J by 2 bases, with 11 bases between the two germline ends. In germline, CDR1 is SQVTM, CDR2 ANQGSEA. The CDR3 sequence: CSVGGQGNTGELFF. The CDR3 bases are TGCAGCGTTGGGGGACAAGGAAACACCGGGGAGCTGTTTTTT.

This clonotype was seen at least ten times. The rearrangement joins TRBV20-1 to TRBJ1-4, with 7 bases matching TRBD1. This CDR3 is 14 amino acids long. Germline values: CDR1 DFQATT, CDR2 SNEGSKA (reference sequence). V trimming: 4 bases; J trimming: 2 bases; junction bases outside the gene matches: 4. CDR3 DNA: TGCAGTGCTAAAGACAGGGTTACTAATGAAAAACTGTTTTTT. Translation: CSAKDRVTNEKLFF.

This clonotype was observed at least ten times. The chain uses TRBV6-6 and TRBJ1-2; D ambiguous. Between the trimmed V and J ends, which lost 0 bases and 2 bases, there was a span of 7 bases. CDR1 MNHNY and CDR2 SVGAGI come from the germline V gene (reference sequence). This CDR3 has 14 residues. CDR3 sequence reads: CASSYSKGNYGYTF. The CDR3 nucleotides read TGTGCCAGCAGTTACTCGAAAGGGAACTATGGCTACACCTTC.

This clonotype came up many times. The V and J genes are TRBV27 and TRBJ1-1; TRBD1 matches 7 bases. The V gene end was trimmed by 5 bases and the J gene end by 5 bases; junction bases not matched to a gene: 14. The CDR3 totals 16 residues. Germline CDR1 and CDR2: MNHEY and SMNVEV (reference sequence). CDR3 nucleotide sequence: TGTGCCAGCAGTCCTTACCTAGGACAGGTCCTAACTGAAGCTTTCTTT. Its translation is CASSPYLGQVLTEAFF.

This clonotype was detected ten times or more. The chain carries TRBV30 and TRBJ2-7; D is perhaps TRBD2 (6 bases). The germline V and J ends were trimmed by 0 bases and 2 bases, with 17 bases remaining between them. CDR3 length: 16 amino acids. Germline V gives CDR1 GTSNPN, CDR2 SVGIG (reference sequence). CDR3 nucleotides: TGTGCCTGGAGTGTACACGGGGGAGTCCTCCCCTACGAGCAGTACTTC. It yields the protein CAWSVHGGVLPYEQYF.

This clonotype has ten or more counts. V is TRBV15 and J is TRBJ2-1; 14 nucleotides align to TRBD2. CDR1 and CDR2 (germline): LNHNV, YYDKDF (reference sequence). This CDR3 comprises 14 residues. V shed 6 bases, J shed 11 bases, and the junction held 6 bases outside the gene matches. In DNA, the CDR3 is TGTGCCACCAGTCGAGGGACTAGCGGGAGTAAGCAGTTCTTC. It is translated as CATSRGTSGSKQFF.

This clonotype was recorded many times. The rearrangement uses TRBV5-1 and TRBJ2-2, with D possibly TRBD2 on 6 matching bases. V was trimmed by 2 bases and J by 1 base, leaving 12 bases between them. The CDR3 spans 16 residues. In germline, CDR1 is SGHRS, CDR2 YFSETQ. The CDR3: CASSFVGAGNTGELFF. The CDR3 DNA reads TGCGCCAGCAGCTTCGTGGGAGCGGGGAACACCGGGGAGCTGTTTTTT.

This clonotype was counted many times. The chain joins TRBV3-1 to TRBJ2-3; D not resolved. From germline, CDR1 is LGHDT and CDR2 YNNKEL (reference sequence). Deletions cut 2 bases from V and 5 bases from J, with 11 bases between. The length of the CDR3 is 14 residues. CDR3 loop: CASSQKVSGDTQYF. The CDR3 nucleotides read TGTGCCAGCAGCCAAAAGGTTTCTGGAGATACGCAGTATTTT.

J is TRBJ2-1 and V is TRBV7-9, with D perhaps assigned TRBD1 or TRBD2 (7 bases each). Trimming shortened V by 3 bases and J by 5 bases, and 11 bases separated the two germline ends. The CDR3 is 14 amino acids. Germline-derived CDR1 and CDR2 are SEHNR and FQNEAQ (reference sequence). The CDR3 loop is CASSLGGGDNEQFF. The CDR3 nucleotides read TGTGCCAGCAGCTTGGGAGGGGGCGACAATGAGCAGTTCTTC.

This clonotype has ten or more counts. This rearrangement joins TRBV19 to TRBJ1-2, with TRBD1 matching over 9 bases. With V trimmed by 6 bases and J by 2 bases, 10 bases remained unmatched. The CDR3 is 16 residues long. The V gene's germline CDR1 is LNHDA and CDR2 SQIVND (reference sequence). The CDR3 here is CASRRGQGIENYGYTF. For the CDR3, the DNA is TGTGCCAGTAGGCGGGGACAGGGCATCGAAAACTATGGCTACACCTTC.

This clonotype was seen ten or more times. The V gene is TRBV27, the J gene TRBJ2-7; D uncertain. The germline V and J ends were trimmed by 6 bases and 0 bases, with 9 bases remaining between them. CDR3 length equals 13 residues. From germline, CDR1 is MNHEY and CDR2 SMNVEV (reference sequence). CDR3 amino acids: CASRLPYSYEQYF. CDR3 bases: TGTGCCAGCAGGTTACCGTACTCCTACGAGCAGTACTTC.

In this sample, this clonotype turned up many times. V is TRBV7-9 and J is TRBJ2-2, with 8 nucleotides matching TRBD1. CDR1 SEHNR and CDR2 FQNEAQ come from the germline V gene (reference sequence). The trim removed 4 bases at V and 0 bases at J, leaving 4 bases unmatched. The CDR3 consists of 16 residues. CDR3 protein: CASSSKDRANTGELFF. The CDR3 nucleotides are TGTGCCAGCAGCTCCAAGGACAGGGCGAACACCGGGGAGCTGTTTTTT.

This clonotype was recorded many times. For the CDR3, the DNA is TGTGCCACCAGCAGGGTCCCCAGCGGGAGGGCAGAAGGTGAGCAGTTCTTC. Translating it yields CATSRVPSGRAEGEQFF. The chain uses TRBV15 and TRBJ2-1, with 10 bases matching TRBD2. Looked up from germline, CDR1 is LNHNV and CDR2 is YYDKDF (reference sequence). The V segment lost 3 bases and the J segment 9 bases; nucleotides outside the gene matches: 14. There are 17 residues in the CDR3.

This clonotype was seen at least ten times. V gene TRBV12-3 or TRBV12-4 combines with J gene TRBJ1-6; D is perhaps TRBD1 (6 bases). With 5 bases removed from V and 9 bases from J, the gap between germline ends came to 14 bases. There are 14 residues in the CDR3. Written as DNA, the CDR3 is TGTGCCAGCAGTCCTACAGGGTTGGGTTCACCCCTCCACTTT. This gives the protein CASSPTGLGSPLHF.

This clonotype has at least ten counts. V and J are TRBV7-2 and TRBJ2-6, with D maybe TRBD1 (5 bases). This CDR3 is 16 amino acids long. The V end was cut by 2 bases, the J end by 2 bases, with 10 bases between. Germline lookup yields CDR1 SGHTA and CDR2 FQGNSA. CDR3 loop: CASSLLQGAGANVLTF. DNA for the CDR3: TGTGCCAGCAGCTTATTGCAGGGTGCTGGGGCCAACGTCCTGACTTTC.

This clonotype appeared many times. The J gene is TRBJ1-6, the V gene TRBV4-3; D is undetermined. There are 17 residues in the CDR3. Germline CDR1 is LGHNA and CDR2 is YSLEER. V lost 4 bases and J lost 8, with 21 bases in between. CDR3 amino acids: CASSLDRAEFQDSPLHF. DNA of the CDR3: TGCGCCAGCAGCCTAGACCGGGCGGAATTCCAGGATTCACCCCTCCACTTT.

This clonotype was picked up many times. V is TRBV12-3 or TRBV12-4 and J is TRBJ2-3; D is unresolved. Trimming shortened V by 5 bases and J by 1 base, and 7 bases separated the two germline ends. There are 13 residues in the CDR3. CDR3 sequence (DNA): TGTGCCAGCAGTGAAGTGGGCACAGATACGCAGTATTTT. Translation gives CASSEVGTDTQYF.

This chain joins TRBV21-1 and TRBJ2-7; TRBD1, the D gene given by the table, was not confirmed from the DNA. TRBV21-1 is a pseudogene segment. This CDR3 contains 15 residues. CDR3 in amino acids: CASIPRQGATYEQYF. For the CDR3, the DNA is TGTGCCAGCATCCCACGACAGGGGGCAACCTACGAGCAGTACTTC.

This clonotype has at least ten counts. J is TRBJ2-7 and V is TRBV7-9; D gene ambiguous. The V gene lost 5 bases and the J gene lost 4 bases, with 9 bases spanning the gap. The length of the CDR3 is 12 residues. Germline-derived CDR1 and CDR2 are SEHNR and FQNEAQ (reference sequence). The CDR3 DNA sequence: TGTGCCAGCAGCCCTTCGATTTACGAGCAGTACTTC. It translates to CASSPSIYEQYF.

This clonotype was seen many times. The V and J genes are TRBV7-2 and TRBJ2-1, with D maybe TRBD2 (5 bases). Trimming shortened V by 3 bases and J by 0 bases, and 6 bases separated the two germline ends. Germline V gene data show CDR1 as SGHTA and CDR2 as FQGNSA. The CDR3 loop spans 14 amino acids. The CDR3 sequence: CASSFTSSYNEQFF. For the CDR3, the DNA is TGTGCCAGCAGCTTTACTAGCTCCTACAATGAGCAGTTCTTC.

The sample holds many counts of this clonotype. This sequence joins TRBV4-1 and TRBJ1-2, with 8 bases fitting TRBD1. Trimming removed 0 bases from V and 0 bases from J; junction bases left unmatched: 3. This CDR3 has 16 amino acids. Germline CDR1 reads MGHRA; CDR2 reads YSYEKL. CDR3 sequence (DNA): TGCGCCAGCAGCCAAGAACCACAGGGGGCTAACTATGGCTACACCTTC. It codes for CASSQEPQGANYGYTF.